This T cell receptor beta chain comes out of a study of shared clonotypes between healthy human individuals. Whole-study results and caveats: Naive subsets generally had larger estimated richness than memory subsets.

Here immunoSEQ multiplex PCR was the method, and the copy in TCRdb shows in-frame clones only, minus some. The sample contains about 2 million clones, 85% to 95% of which appear only once. Comment on this clone: What it recognizes is unknown.

V dropped 4 bases and J dropped 8; count of bases not matched to a gene: 6. The CDR3 has 13 residues. CDR1 GTSNPN and CDR2 SVGIG come from the germline V gene (reference sequence). Sequencing input: naive CD4+ T cells sorted from blood. Subset reported: CD45RA+ positively selected. This chain connects TRBV30 to TRBJ2-1, with 9 bases lining up with TRBD1. The clonotype was recovered from a man younger than 35 in good health. The CDR3 is CAWTRDRVHEQFF. CDR3 sequence (DNA): TGTGCCTGGACCCGGGACAGGGTTCATGAGCAGTTCTTC.